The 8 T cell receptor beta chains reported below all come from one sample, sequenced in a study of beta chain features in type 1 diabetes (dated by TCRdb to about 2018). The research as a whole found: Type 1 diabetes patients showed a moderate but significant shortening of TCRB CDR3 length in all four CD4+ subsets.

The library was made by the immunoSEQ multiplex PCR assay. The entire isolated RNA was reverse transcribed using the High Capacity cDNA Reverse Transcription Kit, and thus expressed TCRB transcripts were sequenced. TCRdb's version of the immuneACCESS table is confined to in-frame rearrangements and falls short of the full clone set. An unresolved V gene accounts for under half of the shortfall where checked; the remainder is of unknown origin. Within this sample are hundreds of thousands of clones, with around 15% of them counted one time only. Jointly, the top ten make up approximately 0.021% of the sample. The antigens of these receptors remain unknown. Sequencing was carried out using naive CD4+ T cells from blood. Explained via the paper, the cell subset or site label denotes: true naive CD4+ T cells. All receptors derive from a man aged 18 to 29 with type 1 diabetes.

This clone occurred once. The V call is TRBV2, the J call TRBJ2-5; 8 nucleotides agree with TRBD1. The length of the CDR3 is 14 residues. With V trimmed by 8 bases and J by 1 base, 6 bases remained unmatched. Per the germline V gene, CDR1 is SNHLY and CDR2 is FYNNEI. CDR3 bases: TGTGCCAGCTATAATACAGGGGGCCAAGAGACCCAGTACTTC. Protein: CASYNTGGQETQYF.

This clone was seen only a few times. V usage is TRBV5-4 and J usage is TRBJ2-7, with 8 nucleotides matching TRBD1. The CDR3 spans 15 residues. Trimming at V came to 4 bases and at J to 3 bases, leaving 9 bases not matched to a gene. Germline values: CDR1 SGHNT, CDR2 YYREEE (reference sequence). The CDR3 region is CASSLQGDNLYEQYF. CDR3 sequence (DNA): TGTGCCAGCAGCCTACAGGGGGATAACCTCTACGAGCAGTACTTC.

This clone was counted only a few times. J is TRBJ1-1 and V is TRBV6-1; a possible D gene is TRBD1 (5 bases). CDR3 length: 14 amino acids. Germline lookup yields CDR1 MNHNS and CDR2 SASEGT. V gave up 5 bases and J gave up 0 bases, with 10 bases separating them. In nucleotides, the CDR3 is TGTGCCAGCAGTCTGGGACGGTTGAACACTGAAGCTTTCTTT. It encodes CASSLGRLNTEAFF.

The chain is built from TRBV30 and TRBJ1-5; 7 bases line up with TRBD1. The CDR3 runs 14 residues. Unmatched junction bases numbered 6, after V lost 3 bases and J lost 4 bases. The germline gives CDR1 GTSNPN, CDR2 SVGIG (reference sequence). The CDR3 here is CAWSRDRYNQPQHF. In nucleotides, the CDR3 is TGTGCCTGGAGCCGGGACAGATATAATCAGCCCCAGCATTTT.

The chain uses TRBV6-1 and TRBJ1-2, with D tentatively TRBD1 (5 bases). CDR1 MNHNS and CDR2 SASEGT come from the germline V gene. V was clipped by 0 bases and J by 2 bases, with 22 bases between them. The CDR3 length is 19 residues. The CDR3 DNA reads TGTGCCAGCAGTGAAGCGCGGTTCGTATGGCCAGGGCTGAACTATGGCTACACCTTC. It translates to CASSEARFVWPGLNYGYTF.

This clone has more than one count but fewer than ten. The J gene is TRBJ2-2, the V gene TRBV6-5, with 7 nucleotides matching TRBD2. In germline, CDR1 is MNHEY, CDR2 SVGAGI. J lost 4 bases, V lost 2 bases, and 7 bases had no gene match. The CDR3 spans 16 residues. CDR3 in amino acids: CASSYDPGGITGELFF. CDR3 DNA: TGTGCCAGCAGTTACGACCCCGGGGGGATCACCGGGGAGCTGTTTTTT.

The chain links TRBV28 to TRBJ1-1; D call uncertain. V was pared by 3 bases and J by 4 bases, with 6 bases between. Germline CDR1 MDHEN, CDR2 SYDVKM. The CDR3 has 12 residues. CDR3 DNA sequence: TGTGCCAGCAGTTTTCGTGGCACTGAAGCTTTCTTT. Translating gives CASSFRGTEAFF.

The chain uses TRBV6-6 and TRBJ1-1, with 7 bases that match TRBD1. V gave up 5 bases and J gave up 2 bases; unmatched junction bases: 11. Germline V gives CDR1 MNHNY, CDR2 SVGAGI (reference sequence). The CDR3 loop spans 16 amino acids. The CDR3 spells CASSPTGTVTNTEAFF. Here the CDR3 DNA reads TGTGCCAGCAGTCCTACCGGGACAGTGACCAACACTGAAGCTTTCTTT.